Detailed here is one T cell receptor (beta chain). Its target is not known. The junction departs from the called germline gene at one end, perhaps through a read error. These data are taken from a study of T cells after yellow fever vaccination. At the level of the study: In the case of low-cell-number fractions, SMART-Seq v4 Ultra Low Input was used for preparation.

One entry per CDR3 protein results from TCRdb running MiXCR on the 5' RACE reads. The sample consists of about 74,000 distinct CDR3 sequences, 7.1% of them appearing once. The germline V gene encodes CDR1 MNHEY and CDR2 SMNVEV (reference sequence). The CDR3 totals 14 residues. General study findings and limits: Peaking on day 5 versus 15, the secondary response was faster but weaker. A large majority of primary-vaccination clones showed up again after the booster (about 97% CD4, around 90% CD8).

The chain employs TRBV27 and TRBJ1-5, with a weak D call TRBD1 (5 bases). This clonotype was sampled from a man aged 18 to 30 who received the YFV17D yellow fever vaccine. The sequencing used CD8+ T cells sorted from PBMCs, collected 5 days after the first yellow fever vaccination. The CDR3 nucleotides read TGTGCCAGCAGTTTATATTGGGGGGGTCAGCCCCGGCATTTT. It specifies CASSLYWGGQPRHF.